This T cell receptor beta chain was identified in a study of CXCR3-negative and CXCR3-positive naive CD8 T cells. Study conclusions and caveats: Greater hydrophobicity was found in TRB CDR3s of CXCR3-positive naive cells than of CXCR3-negative naive cells. For the naive subsets, surface CD5 was similar, and TCR strength was inferred from TRB CDR3 properties. Whereas both naive subsets had comparably high diversity, memory CD8+ cells had much lower diversity.

As concerns this clonotype: The antigen remains unidentified.

In germline, CDR1 is SGHTA, CDR2 FQGNSA. CDR3 size: 15 residues. Naive CD8+ T cells showed a CD45RO-CCR7+CD27+CD95- phenotype. Each TRB cDNA library was prepared by 5' RACE (with UMI labels). TCRdb reprocessed the 5' RACE reads, with one entry per CDR3 protein and no DNA. In total, the table holds roughly 110,000 distinct CDR3 sequences. The TCR sequence derives from a human donor in good health. Some clones in this sample may be carry-over from other donors' samples. The V and J genes are TRBV7-2 and TRBJ2-1. The sequenced sample was naive CXCR3+ CD8+ T cells from blood. The subset is: CD45RO-CCR7+CD27+CD95- naive CD8+ T cells expressing CXCR3 (TNR3+). The CDR3 loop reads CASSLIFDFLNEQFF.